The following is a TCR beta chain sequence with its context. Its antigen is not yet known. One base away there is no much larger clone; base qualities are not given. TCRdb shows the sequencer as Illumina NovaSeq 6000. cDNA libraries for TCRalpha and TCRbeta were prepared by 5'RACE using constant-segment primers, with sample barcodes and unique molecular identifiers added. Trizol reagent was used to extract RNA from every sample. The libraries were amplified in two PCR steps, and the second step added a second sample barcode and Illumina TruSeq adapters. Sequencing of libraries was performed on an Illumina NovaSeq with 2 x 150 bp paired-end reads. In the paper's pipeline: The reads were demultiplexed and collapsed into UMI-guided consensus sequences using migec v1.2.7. With mixcr v2.1.11, UMI consensuses were aligned to TRA and TRB V and J templates and assembled into clonotypes. Clonotypes were classified as expanded or contracted when called significant by both edgeR and NoisET, with noise models trained on biological replicates. For edgeR calls, the cutoffs were a false discovery rate-adjusted p below 0.01 and a log2 fold-change threshold of 1. PCA with hierarchical clustering of max-normalized trajectories of the 1000 most abundant clonotypes was used as exploratory dynamics analysis. Separately sequenced CD4+ and CD8+ repertoires were used to assign a CD4 or CD8 phenotype to each responding clone. The public reads were quality trimmed at Q25 with fastp and then assembled into clones with MiXCR by TCRdb, keeping productive beta chains. One record per CDR3 amino acid sequence lists the most common genes and DNA. TCRdb, not the authors, supplied the V and J calls. This sample comprises 200,000 to 300,000 distinct CDR3 sequences, 16% of them detected only once. Around a fifth of the sample belongs to the ten largest clones.

This sample stems from a study of T-cell memory formation after mild COVID-19 (dated by TCRdb to 2020 to 2023). Study-wide context: Most TCR sequence clusters were specific to one of the two donors. T-cell clones expanding and contracting after mild COVID-19 in two donors were tracked by longitudinal TCRalpha and TCRbeta repertoire sequencing. Two young, previously healthy adult volunteers, one female and one male, were included in the cohort.

What the study reported, not specific to this receptor: The study covered only a couple of mild cases, and larger cohorts including severe cases with pre-infection samples were considered necessary. Some responding clones were detected in pre-infection memory, suggesting pre-existing cross-reactive memory T cells joined the SARS-CoV-2 response. Contracting CD4+ clones were found mainly in CM and EM memory subsets, while CD8+ clones were enriched in EMRA. Whether the second-wave clones peaking on day 37 were SARS-CoV-2 specific was not confirmed. Balanced CD4/CD8 phenotypes were observed for clones contracting from day 15 to 85, whereas a bias towards CD4+ was observed for a second wave of clones expanding from day 15 to 37.

PBMCs were isolated by Ficoll-Paque density gradient centrifugation. The sequence derives from a man younger than 30 who had mild COVID-19 (a few samples of this study predate the infection). The sample titles of this study are shuffled in the database, so cell type and time point are left out; the donor was told from shared clones. Specimen: PBMCs or a T cell subset sorted from them (not recorded which).

The sequenced DNA: TGCAGCGTGGAACTAGGAGTGCAAGACTATGGCTACACCTTC. Its translation reads: CSVELGVQDYGYTF. Recombination joined TRBV29-1 with TRBJ1-2, with the D gene too uncertain to name. Based on the germline V gene, the CDR1 and CDR2 sequences are SQVTM and ANQGSEA. Deletion took 6 bases off V and 3 bases off J, with a span of 17 bases between the germline ends. The CDR3, cysteine through phenylalanine, is 14 amino acids long. Just the 42-base CDR3 DNA is kept, in frame starting at base 1.